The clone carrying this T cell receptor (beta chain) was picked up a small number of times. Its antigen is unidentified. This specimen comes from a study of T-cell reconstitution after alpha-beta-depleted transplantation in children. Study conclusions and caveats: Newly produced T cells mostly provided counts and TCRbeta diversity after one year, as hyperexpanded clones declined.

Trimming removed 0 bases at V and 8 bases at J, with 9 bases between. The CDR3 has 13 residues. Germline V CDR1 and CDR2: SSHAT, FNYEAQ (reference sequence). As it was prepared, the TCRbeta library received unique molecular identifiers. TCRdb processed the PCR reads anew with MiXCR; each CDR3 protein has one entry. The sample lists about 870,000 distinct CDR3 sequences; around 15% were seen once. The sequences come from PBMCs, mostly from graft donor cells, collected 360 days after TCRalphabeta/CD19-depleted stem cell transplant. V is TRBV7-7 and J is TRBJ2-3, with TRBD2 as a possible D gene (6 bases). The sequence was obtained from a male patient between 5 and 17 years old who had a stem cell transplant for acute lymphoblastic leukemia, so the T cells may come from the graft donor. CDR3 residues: CASSLADGGTQYF. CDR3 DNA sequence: TGTGCCAGCAGCTTAGCGGACGGGGGTACGCAGTATTTT.